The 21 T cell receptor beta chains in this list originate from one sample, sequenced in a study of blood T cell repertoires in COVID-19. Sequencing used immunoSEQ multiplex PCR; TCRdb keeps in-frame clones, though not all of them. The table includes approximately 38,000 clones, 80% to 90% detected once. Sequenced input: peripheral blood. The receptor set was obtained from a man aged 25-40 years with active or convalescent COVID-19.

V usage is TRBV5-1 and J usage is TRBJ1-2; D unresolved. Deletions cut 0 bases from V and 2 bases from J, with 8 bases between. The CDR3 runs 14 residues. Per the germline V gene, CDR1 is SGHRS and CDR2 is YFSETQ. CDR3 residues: CASSLAPGNYGYTF. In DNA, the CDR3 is TGCGCCAGCAGCTTGGCCCCGGGGAACTATGGCTACACCTTC.

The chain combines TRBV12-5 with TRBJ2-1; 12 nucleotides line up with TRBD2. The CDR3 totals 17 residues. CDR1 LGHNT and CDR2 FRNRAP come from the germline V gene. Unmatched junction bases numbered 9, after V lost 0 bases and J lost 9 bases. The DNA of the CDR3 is TGTGCTAGTGGTTTGGTAGGACTAGCGGGAAGATACTTTGAGCAGTTCTTC. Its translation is CASGLVGLAGRYFEQFF.

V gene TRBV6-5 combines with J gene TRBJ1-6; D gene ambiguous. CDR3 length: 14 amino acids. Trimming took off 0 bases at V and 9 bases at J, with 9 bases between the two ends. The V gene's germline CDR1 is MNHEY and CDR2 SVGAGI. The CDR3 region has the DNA TGTGCCAGCAGTTACTCCGGACGGGGTTCACCCCTCCACTTT. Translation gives CASSYSGRGSPLHF.

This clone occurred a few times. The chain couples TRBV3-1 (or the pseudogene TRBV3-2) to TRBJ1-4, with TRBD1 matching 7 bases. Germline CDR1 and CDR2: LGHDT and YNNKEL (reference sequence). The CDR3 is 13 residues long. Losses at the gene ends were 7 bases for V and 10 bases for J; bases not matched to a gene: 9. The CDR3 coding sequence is TGTGCCAGCACTACGACAGGGTACGGAAAACTGTTTTTT. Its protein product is CASTTTGYGKLFF.

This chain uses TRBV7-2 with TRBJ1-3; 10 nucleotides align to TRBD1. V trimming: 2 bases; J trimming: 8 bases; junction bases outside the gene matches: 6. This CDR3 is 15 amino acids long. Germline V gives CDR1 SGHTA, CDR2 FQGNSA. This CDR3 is CASSLLGTGVYTIYF. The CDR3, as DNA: TGTGCCAGCAGCTTACTCGGGACAGGGGTATACACCATATATTTT.

DNA of the CDR3: TGTGCCTGGAGCATACTAGCGGGAGCAACCGGGGAGCTGTTTTTT. Translating gives CAWSILAGATGELFF. The genes are TRBV30 and TRBJ2-2; TRBD2 aligns across 11 bases. The germline CDR1 and CDR2 sequences are GTSNPN and SVGIG (reference sequence). The CDR3 runs to 15 residues. The V and J ends lost 3 bases and 5 bases, in that order; junction bases with no gene match: 5.

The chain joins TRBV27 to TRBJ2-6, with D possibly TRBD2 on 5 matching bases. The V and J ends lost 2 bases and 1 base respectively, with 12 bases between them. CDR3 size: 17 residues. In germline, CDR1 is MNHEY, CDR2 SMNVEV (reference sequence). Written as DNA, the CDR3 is TGTGCCAGCAGTTTAAGTGGGAGAAGGTCTGGGGCCAACGTCCTGACTTTC. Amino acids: CASSLSGRRSGANVLTF. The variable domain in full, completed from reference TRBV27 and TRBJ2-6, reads EAQVTQNPRYLITVTGKKLTVTCSQNMNHEYMSWYRQDPGLGLRQIYYSMNVEVTDKGDVPEGYKVSRKEKRNFPLILESPSPNQTSLYFCASSLSGRRSGANVLTFGAGSRLTVL.

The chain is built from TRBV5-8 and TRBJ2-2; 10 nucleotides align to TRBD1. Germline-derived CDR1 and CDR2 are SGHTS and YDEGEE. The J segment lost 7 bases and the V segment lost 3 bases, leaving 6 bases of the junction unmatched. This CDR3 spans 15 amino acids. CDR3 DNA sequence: TGTGCCAGCAGCTCGAGACAGGGGGCCGGCGGGGAGCTGTTTTTT. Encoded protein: CASSSRQGAGGELFF.

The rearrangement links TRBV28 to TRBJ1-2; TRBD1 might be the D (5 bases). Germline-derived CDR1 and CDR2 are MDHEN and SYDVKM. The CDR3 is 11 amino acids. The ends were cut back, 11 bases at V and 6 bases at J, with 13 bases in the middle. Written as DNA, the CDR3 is TGTGCCCACAAGGGGCCAGATGGCTACACCTTC. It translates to CAHKGPDGYTF.

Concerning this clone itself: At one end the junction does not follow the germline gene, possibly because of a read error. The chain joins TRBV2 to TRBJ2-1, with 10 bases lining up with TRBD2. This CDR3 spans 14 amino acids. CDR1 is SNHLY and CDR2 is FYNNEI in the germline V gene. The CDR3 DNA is TGTGCCAGCAGGGGACTAGCGAGTGGGAATGGGCAGTTCTTC. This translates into CASRGLASGNGQFF.

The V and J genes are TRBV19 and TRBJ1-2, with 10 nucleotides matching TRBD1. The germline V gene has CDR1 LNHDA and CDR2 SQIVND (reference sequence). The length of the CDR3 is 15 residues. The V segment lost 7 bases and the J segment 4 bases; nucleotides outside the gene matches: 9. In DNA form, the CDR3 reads TGTGCCAGTATTACTCCGGGACAGGGGTCCTATGGCTACACCTTC. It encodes CASITPGQGSYGYTF.

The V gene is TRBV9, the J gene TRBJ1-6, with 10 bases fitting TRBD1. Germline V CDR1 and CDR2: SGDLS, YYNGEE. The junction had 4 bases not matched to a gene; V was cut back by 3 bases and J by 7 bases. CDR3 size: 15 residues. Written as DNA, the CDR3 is TGTGCCAGCAGCGCACCGGGACAGGGGAATTCACCCCTCCACTTT. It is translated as CASSAPGQGNSPLHF.

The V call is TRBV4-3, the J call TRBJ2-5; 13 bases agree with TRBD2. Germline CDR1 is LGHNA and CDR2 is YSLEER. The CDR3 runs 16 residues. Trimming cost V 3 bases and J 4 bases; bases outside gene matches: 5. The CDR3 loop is CASSHLLAGGLETQYF. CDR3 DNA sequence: TGCGCCAGCAGCCATCTACTAGCGGGAGGGCTAGAGACCCAGTACTTC.

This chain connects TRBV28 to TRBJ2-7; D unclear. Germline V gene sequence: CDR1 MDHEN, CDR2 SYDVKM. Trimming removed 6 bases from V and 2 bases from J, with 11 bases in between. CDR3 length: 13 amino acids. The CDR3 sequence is CASRGLAAYEQYV. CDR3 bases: TGTGCCAGCAGGGGTCTCGCGGCCTACGAGCAGTACGTC.

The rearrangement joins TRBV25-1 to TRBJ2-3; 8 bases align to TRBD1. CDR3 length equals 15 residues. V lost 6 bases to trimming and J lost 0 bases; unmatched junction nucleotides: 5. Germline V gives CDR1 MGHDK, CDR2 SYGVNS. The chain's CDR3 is CASRQGAGSTDTQYF. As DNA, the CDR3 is TGTGCCAGCAGGCAGGGGGCAGGGAGCACAGATACGCAGTATTTT.

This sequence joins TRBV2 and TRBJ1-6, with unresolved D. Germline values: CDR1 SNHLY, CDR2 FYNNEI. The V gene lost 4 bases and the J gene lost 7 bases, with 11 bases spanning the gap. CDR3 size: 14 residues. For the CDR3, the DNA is TGTGCCAGCAGTGTCGGGTCCCTCAATTCACCCCTCCACTTT. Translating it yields CASSVGSLNSPLHF.

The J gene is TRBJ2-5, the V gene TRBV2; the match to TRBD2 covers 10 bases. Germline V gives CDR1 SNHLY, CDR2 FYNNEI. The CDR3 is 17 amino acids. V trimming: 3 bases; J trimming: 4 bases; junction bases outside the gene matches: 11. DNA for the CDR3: TGTGCCAGCAGTGACCCTAGTATAGCGGGAGGCGGAGAGACCCAGTACTTC. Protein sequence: CASSDPSIAGGGETQYF.

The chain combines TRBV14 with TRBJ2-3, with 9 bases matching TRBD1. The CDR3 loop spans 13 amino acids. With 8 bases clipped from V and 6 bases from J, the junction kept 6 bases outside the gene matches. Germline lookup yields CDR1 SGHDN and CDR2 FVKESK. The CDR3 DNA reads TGTGCCAGCTCGACAGGGGGTGTTGATACGCAGTATTTT. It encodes CASSTGGVDTQYF.

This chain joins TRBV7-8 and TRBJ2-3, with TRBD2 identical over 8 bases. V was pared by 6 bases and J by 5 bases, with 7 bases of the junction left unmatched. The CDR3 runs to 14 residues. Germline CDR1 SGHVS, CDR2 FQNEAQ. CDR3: CASSSRLAQDTQYF. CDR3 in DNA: TGTGCCAGCAGTTCCCGACTAGCGCAAGATACGCAGTATTTT.

CDR3 sequence reads: CASSQPAQGRYNEQFF. For the CDR3, the DNA is TGTGCCAGCAGCCAACCGGCCCAGGGTCGTTACAATGAGCAGTTCTTC. The V gene is TRBV14, the J gene TRBJ2-1; tentatively, D is TRBD1 (5 bases). Trimming pared 2 bases from V and 4 bases from J, leaving 15 bases between. The CDR3 runs to 16 residues. Germline V gene data show CDR1 as SGHDN and CDR2 as FVKESK.

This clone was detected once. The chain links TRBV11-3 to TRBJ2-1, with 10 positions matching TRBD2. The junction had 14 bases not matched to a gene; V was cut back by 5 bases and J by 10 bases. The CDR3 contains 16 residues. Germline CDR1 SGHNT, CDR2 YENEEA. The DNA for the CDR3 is TGTGCCAGCAGCCCACCGAACCTAGCGGGAGTGGGGGAGCAGTTCTTC. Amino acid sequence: CASSPPNLAGVGEQFF.